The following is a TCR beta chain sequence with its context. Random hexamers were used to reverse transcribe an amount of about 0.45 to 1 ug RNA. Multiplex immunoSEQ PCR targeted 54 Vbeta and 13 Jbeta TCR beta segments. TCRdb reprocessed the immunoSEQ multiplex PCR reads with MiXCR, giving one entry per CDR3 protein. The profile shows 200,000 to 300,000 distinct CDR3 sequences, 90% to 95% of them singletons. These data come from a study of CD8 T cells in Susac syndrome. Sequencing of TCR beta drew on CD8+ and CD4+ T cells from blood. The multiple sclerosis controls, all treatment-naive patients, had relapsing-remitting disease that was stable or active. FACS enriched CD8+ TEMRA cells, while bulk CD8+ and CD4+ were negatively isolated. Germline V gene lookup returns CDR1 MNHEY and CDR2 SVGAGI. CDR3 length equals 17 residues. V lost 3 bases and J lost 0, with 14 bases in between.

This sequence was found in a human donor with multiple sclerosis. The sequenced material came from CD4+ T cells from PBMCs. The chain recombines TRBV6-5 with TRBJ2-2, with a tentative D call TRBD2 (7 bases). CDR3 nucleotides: TGTGCCAGCAGTTATCTTGGCGGGGGCGCGAACACCGGGGAGCTGTTTTTT. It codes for CASSYLGGGANTGELFF.